Listed below are T cell receptor beta chains from one sample, sequenced in a study of T cells after yellow fever vaccination. Each CDR3 protein is one row after TCRdb ran MiXCR on the 5' RACE reads. The data contain around 310,000 distinct CDR3 sequences, 8.7% of them singletons. Source: PBMCs, taken on the day of the first yellow fever vaccination. The receptors stem from a man aged 18 to 29 who received the YFV17D yellow fever vaccine. Both conserved end residues are part of each CDR3. A D gene is named only where the DNA matches it firmly. Clone size is not always given. Where it is, it says once, few, many or a class for expanded clones.

clone_size,j_call,d_call,v_call,cdr3_nt,cdr3_aa
few,TRBJ1-4,-,TRBV7-6,TGTGCCAGCAGCAAAGACAGCATACGCGCAACTAATGAAAAACTGTTTTTT,CASSKDSIRATNEKLFF
-,TRBJ2-3,TRBD2,TRBV19,TGTGCCAGTAGTAAAAGGGTATTGGCGGGGGGCACAGATACGCAGTATTTT,CASSKRVLAGGTDTQYF
-,TRBJ2-2,-,TRBV5-1,TGCGCCAGCAGCTTGATTCCGCCCCGGGACACCGGGGAGCTGTTTTTT,CASSLIPPRDTGELFF
many,TRBJ2-7,-,TRBV3-1,TGTGCCAGCAGCCAAGATAGGGTGAGCTCCTACGAGCAGTACTTC,CASSQDRVSSYEQYF
few,TRBJ1-1,TRBD1,TRBV7-2,TGTGCCAGCAGCTTAGCCGACAGGGACGGTGAAGCTTTCTTT,CASSLADRDGEAFF
-,TRBJ2-1,TRBD2,TRBV9,TGTGCCAGCAGCGTCTCGCGGGGGGCCTACAATGAGCAGTTCTTC,CASSVSRGAYNEQFF
few,TRBJ2-3,-,TRBV10-1,TGCGCCAGCAGTGAGGAGGTCCGGACAGATACGCAGTATTTT,CASSEEVRTDTQYF
-,TRBJ1-1,-,TRBV7-9,TGTGCCAGCAGCGGTGGGGGGGCAAGCACTGAAGCTTTCTTT,CASSGGGASTEAFF
-,TRBJ1-1,-,TRBV5-6,TGTGCCAGCAGCTATCAGGGGAGGCACACTGAAGCTTTCTTT,CASSYQGRHTEAFF
few,TRBJ2-1,TRBD2,TRBV12-3/TRBV12-4,TGTGCCAGCAGTTTTCCTAGCGGGGGATACAATGAGCAGTTCTTC,CASSFPSGGYNEQFF
few,TRBJ2-2,-,TRBV7-2,TGTGCCAGCAGCAACTCACTAACCGGGGAGCTGTTTTTT,CASSNSLTGELFF
-,TRBJ1-2,-,TRBV5-5,TGTGCCAGCAGCTCCTCCCCAGGGGCGTCTTTTGGCTACACCTTC,CASSSSPGASFGYTF
few,TRBJ2-1,-,TRBV12-3/TRBV12-4,TGTGCCAGCAGCCTTAGGGGGGGAGCAAAGGGGGAGCAGTTCTTC,CASSLRGGAKGEQFF
-,TRBJ1-1,-,TRBV19,TGTGCCAGTGTGAACAGCGTGAACACTGAAGCTTTCTTT,CASVNSVNTEAFF
many,TRBJ2-3,TRBD1,TRBV5-5,TGTGCCAGCAGCTTCGACAGGGCCACAGATACGCAGTATTTT,CASSFDRATDTQYF
few,TRBJ1-5,-,TRBV4-2,TGTGCCAGCAGCCAAGATATGGCTTTGGGGCCCCAGCATTTT,CASSQDMALGPQHF
-,TRBJ2-2,-,TRBV6-5,TGTGCCAGCAGTTACAGGGACGGGAGCGGGGAGCTGTTTTTT,CASSYRDGSGELFF
few,TRBJ2-1,TRBD2,TRBV7-2,TGTGCCAGCAGCTTAAGTGCGGGGGGCGCGTCCTACAATGAGCAGTTCTTC,CASSLSAGGASYNEQFF
-,TRBJ1-5,-,TRBV29-1,TGCAGCGTTGGGGGGGACAATCAGCCCCAGCATTTT,CSVGGDNQPQHF
many,TRBJ2-3,TRBD2,TRBV5-1,TGCGCCAGCAGAAGGTCGTCTAGCGGGGGGGCCGGGGATACGCAGTATTTT,CASRRSSSGGAGDTQYF
many,TRBJ2-3,TRBD2,TRBV6-1,TGTGCCAGCAGTGGCCGTTTGACTAGCGGGGAATTAGATACGCAGTATTTT,CASSGRLTSGELDTQYF
-,TRBJ2-7,-,TRBV18,TGTGCCAGCTCACCAGGTTATTCGGGATTGGAAGAGCAGTACTTC,CASSPGYSGLEEQYF
-,TRBJ2-1,TRBD1,TRBV14,TGTGCCAGCAGCCAAGTAGCCCGGCGACAGGGGGGATGGGTGACCTACAATGAGCAGTTCTTC,CASSQVARRQGGWVTYNEQFF
-,TRBJ2-2,TRBD1,TRBV4-3,TGCGCCAGCAGCTTGGACAGGGGGTATGCCGGGGAGCTGTTTTTT,CASSLDRGYAGELFF
few,TRBJ1-2,-,TRBV18,TGTGCCAGCTCACCATTGACAGGTCATGGGTTGGATTATGGCTACACCTTC,CASSPLTGHGLDYGYTF
few,TRBJ1-3,-,TRBV9,TGTGCCAGCAGCCCCAGCCCGAGCGGGACTGGAAACACCATATATTTT,CASSPSPSGTGNTIYF
few,TRBJ1-1,-,TRBV28,TGTGCCAGCAGTGCAGGTGGCGAAAAAGCTTTCTTT,CASSAGGEKAFF
many,TRBJ2-4,-,TRBV12-3/TRBV12-4,TGTGCCAGCAGTTCAGGGGGGAACATTCAGTACTTC,CASSSGGNIQYF
many,TRBJ1-2,TRBD1,TRBV6-1,TGTGCCAGCAGTCGGGACAGGGCCTTCGGCTATGGCTACACCTTC,CASSRDRAFGYGYTF
many,TRBJ2-3,-,TRBV5-1,TGCGCCAGCAGCCTTACAGGTGACACAGATACGCAGTATTTT,CASSLTGDTDTQYF